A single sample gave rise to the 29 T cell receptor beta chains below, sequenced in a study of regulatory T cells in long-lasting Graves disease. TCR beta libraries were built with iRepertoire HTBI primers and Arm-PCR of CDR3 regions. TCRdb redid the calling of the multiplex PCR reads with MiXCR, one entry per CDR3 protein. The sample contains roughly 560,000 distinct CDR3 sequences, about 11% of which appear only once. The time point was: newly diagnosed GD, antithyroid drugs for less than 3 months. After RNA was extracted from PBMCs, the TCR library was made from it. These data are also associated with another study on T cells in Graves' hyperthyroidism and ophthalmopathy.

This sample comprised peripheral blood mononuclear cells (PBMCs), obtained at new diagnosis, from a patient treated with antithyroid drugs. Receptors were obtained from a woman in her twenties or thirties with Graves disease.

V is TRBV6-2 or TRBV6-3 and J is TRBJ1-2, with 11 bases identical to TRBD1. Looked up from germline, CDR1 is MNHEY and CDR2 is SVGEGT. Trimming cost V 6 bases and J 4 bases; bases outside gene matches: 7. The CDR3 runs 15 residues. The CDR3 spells CASRRTGGDSYGYTF. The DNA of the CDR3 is TGTGCCAGCAGGAGGACAGGGGGCGATAGCTATGGCTACACCTTC.

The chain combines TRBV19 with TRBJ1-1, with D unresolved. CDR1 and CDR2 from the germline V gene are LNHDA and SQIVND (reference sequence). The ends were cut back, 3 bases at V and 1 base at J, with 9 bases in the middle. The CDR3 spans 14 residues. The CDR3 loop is CASSIGYRNTEAFF. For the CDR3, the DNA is TGTGCCAGTAGTATTGGGTATAGGAACACTGAAGCTTTCTTT.

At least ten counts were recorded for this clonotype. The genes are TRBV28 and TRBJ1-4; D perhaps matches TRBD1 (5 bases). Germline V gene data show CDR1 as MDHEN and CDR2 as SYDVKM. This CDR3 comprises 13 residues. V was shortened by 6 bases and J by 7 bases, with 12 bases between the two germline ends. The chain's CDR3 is CASSEVGGEKLFF. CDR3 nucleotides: TGTGCCAGCAGCGAGGTGGGGGGTGAAAAACTGTTTTTT.

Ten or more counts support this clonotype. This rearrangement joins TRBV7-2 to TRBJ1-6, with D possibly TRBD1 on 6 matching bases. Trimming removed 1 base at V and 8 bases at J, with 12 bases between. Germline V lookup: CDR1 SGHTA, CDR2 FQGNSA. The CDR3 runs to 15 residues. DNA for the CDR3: TGTGCCAGCAGCTTAGATGGGGGGCTCTATTCACCCCTCCACTTT. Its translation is CASSLDGGLYSPLHF.

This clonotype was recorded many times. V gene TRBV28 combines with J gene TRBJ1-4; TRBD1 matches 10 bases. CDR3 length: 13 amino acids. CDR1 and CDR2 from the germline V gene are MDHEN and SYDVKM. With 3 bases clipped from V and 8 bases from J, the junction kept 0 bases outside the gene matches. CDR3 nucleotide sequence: TGTGCCAGCAGTTTGACAGGGGGCGAAAAACTGTTTTTT. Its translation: CASSLTGGEKLFF.

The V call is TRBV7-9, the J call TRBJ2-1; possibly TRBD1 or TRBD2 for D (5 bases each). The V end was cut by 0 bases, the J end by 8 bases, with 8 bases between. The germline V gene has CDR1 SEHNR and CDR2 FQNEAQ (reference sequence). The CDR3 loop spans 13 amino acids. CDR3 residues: CASSLAQGHEQFF. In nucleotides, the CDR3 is TGTGCCAGCAGCTTAGCGCAGGGACATGAGCAGTTCTTC.

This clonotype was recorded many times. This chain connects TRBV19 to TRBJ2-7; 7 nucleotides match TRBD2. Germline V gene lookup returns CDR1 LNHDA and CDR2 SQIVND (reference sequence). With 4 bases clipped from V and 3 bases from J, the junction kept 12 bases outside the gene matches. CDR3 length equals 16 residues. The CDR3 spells CASSSGRARRDYEQYF. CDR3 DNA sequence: TGTGCCAGTAGTAGCGGGAGAGCTCGGAGGGACTACGAGCAGTACTTC.

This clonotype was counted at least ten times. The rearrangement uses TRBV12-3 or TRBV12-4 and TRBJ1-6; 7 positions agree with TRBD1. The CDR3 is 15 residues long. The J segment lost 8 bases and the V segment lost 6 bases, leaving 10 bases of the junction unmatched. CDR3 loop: CASRRETGRHSPLHF. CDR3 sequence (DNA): TGTGCCAGCAGGCGAGAGACAGGGAGGCATTCACCCCTCCACTTT.

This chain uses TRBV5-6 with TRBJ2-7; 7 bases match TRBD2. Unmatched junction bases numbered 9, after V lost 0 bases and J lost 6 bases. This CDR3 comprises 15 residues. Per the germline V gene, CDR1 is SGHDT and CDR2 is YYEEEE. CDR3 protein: CASSLGAGALGEQYF. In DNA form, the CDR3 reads TGTGCCAGCAGCTTGGGGGCGGGAGCCTTGGGCGAGCAGTACTTC.

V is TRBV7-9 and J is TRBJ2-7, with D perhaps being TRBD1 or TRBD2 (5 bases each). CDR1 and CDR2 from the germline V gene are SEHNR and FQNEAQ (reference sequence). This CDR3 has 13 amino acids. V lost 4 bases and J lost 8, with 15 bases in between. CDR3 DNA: TGTGCCAGCAGCTGGGACCTATTCGCGCAGCAGTACTTC. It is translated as CASSWDLFAQQYF.

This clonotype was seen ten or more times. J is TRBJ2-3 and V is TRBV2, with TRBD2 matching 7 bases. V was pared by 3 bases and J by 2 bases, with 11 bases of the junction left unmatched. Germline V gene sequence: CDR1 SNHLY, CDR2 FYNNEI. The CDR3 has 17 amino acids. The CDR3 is CASSDPRLADDTDTQYF. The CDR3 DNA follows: TGTGCCAGCAGTGATCCTAGACTAGCAGATGACACAGATACGCAGTATTTT.

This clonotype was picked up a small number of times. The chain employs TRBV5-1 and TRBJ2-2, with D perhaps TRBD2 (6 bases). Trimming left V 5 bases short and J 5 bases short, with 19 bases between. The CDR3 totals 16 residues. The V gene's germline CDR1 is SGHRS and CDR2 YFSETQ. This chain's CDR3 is CASSWLLAGLTGELFF. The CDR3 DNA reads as TGCGCCAGCAGTTGGTTACTAGCTGGGTTGACCGGGGAGCTGTTTTTT. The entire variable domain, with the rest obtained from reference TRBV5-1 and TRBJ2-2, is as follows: KAGVTQTPRYLIKTRGQQVTLSCSPISGHRSVSWYQQTPGQGLQFLFEYFSETQRNKGNFPGRFSGRQFSNSRSEMNVSTLELGDSALYLCASSWLLAGLTGELFFGEGSRLTVL.

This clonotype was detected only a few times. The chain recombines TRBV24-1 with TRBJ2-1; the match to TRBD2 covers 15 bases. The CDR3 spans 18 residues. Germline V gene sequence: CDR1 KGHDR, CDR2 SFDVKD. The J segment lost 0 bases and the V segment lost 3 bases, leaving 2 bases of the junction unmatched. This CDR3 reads CATSDRTSGRGSYNEQFF. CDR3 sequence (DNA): TGTGCCACCAGTGATCGGACTAGCGGGAGGGGCTCCTACAATGAGCAGTTCTTC.

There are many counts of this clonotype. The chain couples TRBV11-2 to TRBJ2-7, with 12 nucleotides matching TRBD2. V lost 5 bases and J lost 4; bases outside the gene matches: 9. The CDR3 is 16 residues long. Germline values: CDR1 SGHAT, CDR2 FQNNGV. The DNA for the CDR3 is TGTGCCAGCAGCCTCTCCAACGGACTAGCGGGATACGAGCAGTACTTC. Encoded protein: CASSLSNGLAGYEQYF. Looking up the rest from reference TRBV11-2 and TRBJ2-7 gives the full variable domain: EAGVAQSPRYKIIEKRQSVAFWCNPISGHATLYWYQQILGQGPKLLIQFQNNGVVDDSQLPKDRFSAERLKGVDSTLKIQPAKLEDSAVYLCASSLSNGLAGYEQYFGPGTRLTVT.

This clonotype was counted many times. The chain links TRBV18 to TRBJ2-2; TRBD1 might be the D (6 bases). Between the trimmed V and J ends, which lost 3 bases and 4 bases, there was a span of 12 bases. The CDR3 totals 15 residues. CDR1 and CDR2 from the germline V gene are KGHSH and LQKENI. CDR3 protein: CASSPPNRATGELFF. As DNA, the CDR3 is TGTGCCAGCTCACCGCCCAACAGGGCCACCGGGGAGCTGTTTTTT.

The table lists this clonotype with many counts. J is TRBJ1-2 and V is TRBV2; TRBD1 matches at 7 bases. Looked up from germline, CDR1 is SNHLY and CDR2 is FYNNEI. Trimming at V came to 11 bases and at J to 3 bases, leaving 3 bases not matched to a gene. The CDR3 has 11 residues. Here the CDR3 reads CASGTDYGYTF. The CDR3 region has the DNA TGTGCCTCCGGGACAGACTATGGCTACACCTTC.

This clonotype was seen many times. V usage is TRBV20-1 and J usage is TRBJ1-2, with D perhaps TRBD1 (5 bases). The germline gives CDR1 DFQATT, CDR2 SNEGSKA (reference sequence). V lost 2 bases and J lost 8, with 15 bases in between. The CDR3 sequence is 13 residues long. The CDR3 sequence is CSARTDISNGYTF. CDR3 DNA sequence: TGCAGTGCTAGAACGGACATTTCTAACGGCTACACCTTC.

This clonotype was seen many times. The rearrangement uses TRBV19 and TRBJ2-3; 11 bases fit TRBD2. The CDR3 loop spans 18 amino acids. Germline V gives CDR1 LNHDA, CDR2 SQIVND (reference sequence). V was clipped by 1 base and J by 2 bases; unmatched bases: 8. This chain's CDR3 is CASSIALAGVVVTDTQYF. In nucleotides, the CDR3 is TGTGCCAGTAGTATAGCACTAGCGGGAGTCGTAGTCACAGATACGCAGTATTTT. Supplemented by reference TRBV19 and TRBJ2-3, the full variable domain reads DGGITQSPKYLFRKEGQNVTLSCEQNLNHDAMYWYRQDPGQGLRLIYYSQIVNDFQKGDIAEGYSVSREKKESFPLTVTSAQKNPTAFYLCASSIALAGVVVTDTQYFGPGTRLTVL.

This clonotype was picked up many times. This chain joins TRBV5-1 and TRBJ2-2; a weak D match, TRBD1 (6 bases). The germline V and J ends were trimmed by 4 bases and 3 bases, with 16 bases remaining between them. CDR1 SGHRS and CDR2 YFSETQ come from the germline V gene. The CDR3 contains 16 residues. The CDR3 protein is CASSPKTTGYTGELFF. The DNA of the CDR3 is TGCGCCAGCAGCCCAAAGACTACAGGGTACACCGGGGAGCTGTTTTTT.

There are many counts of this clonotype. CDR3 DNA sequence: TGTGCCAGCAGCTTAAGTGTGGTCAGATCTAACTATGGCTACACCTTC. Protein sequence: CASSLSVVRSNYGYTF. V and J are TRBV7-2 and TRBJ1-2; D is undetermined. Trimming removed 2 bases from V and 0 bases from J, with 13 bases in between. Germline V gene data show CDR1 as SGHTA and CDR2 as FQGNSA. The CDR3 has 16 amino acids.

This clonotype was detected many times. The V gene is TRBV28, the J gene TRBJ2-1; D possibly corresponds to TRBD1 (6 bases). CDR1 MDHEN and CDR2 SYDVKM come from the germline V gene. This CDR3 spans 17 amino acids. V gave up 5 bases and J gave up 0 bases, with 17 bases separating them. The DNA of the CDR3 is TGTGCCAGCAGTCGGCCACGTACAGGGTCCTCCTACAATGAGCAGTTCTTC. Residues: CASSRPRTGSSYNEQFF.

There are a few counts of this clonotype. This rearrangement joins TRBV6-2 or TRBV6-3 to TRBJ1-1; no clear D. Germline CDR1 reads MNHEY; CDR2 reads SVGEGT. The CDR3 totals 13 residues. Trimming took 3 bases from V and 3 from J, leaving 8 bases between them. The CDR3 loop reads CASSYRHDTEAFF. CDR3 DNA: TGTGCCAGCAGTTATAGGCATGACACTGAAGCTTTCTTT.

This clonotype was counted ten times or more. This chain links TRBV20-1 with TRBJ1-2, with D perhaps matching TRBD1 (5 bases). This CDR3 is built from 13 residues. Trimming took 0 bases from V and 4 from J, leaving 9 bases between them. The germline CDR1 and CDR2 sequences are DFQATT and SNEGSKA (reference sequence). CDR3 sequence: CSAREDSLYGYTF. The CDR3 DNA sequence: TGCAGTGCTAGAGAAGACAGCCTCTATGGCTACACCTTC.

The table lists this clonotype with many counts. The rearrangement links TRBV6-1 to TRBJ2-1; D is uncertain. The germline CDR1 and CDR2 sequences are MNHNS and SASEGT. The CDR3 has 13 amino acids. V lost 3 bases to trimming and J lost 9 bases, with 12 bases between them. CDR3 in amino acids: CASSDPSPAEQFF. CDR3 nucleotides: TGTGCCAGCAGTGACCCTTCGCCCGCTGAGCAGTTCTTC.

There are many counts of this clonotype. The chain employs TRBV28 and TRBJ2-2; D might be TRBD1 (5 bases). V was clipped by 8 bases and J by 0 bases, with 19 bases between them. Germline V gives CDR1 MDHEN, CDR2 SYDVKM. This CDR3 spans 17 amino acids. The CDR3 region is CASRAWGPPSNTGELFF. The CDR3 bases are TGTGCCAGCCGAGCTTGGGGCCCCCCTTCGAACACCGGGGAGCTGTTTTTT.

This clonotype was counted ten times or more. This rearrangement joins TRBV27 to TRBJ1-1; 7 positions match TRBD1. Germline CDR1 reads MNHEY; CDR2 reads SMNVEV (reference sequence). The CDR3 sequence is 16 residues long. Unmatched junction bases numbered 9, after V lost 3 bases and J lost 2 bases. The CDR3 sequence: CASSFGRQGGNTEAFF. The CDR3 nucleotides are TGTGCCAGCAGTTTCGGGCGACAGGGAGGTAACACTGAAGCTTTCTTT.

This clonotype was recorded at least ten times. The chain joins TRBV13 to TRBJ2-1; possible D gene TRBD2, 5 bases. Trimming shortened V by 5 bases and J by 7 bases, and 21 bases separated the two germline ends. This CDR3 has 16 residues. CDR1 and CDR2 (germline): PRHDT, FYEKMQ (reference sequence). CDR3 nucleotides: TGTGCCAGCAGCCTGGCCGGAAGGGTCAGAGGGAATGAGCAGTTCTTC. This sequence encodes CASSLAGRVRGNEQFF.

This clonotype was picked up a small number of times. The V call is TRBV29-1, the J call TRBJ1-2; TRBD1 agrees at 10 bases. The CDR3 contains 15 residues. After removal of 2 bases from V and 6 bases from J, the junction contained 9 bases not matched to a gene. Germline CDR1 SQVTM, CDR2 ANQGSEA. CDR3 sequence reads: CSVERDRGGYNGYTF. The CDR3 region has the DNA TGCAGCGTTGAAAGGGACAGGGGCGGATATAATGGCTACACCTTC.

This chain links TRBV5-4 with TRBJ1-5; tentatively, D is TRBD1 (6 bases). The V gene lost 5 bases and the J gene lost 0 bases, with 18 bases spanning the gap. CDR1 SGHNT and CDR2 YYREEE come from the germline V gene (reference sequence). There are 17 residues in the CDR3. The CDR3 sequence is CASSFPRGGISNQPQHF. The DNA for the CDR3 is TGTGCCAGCAGTTTCCCCAGGGGAGGGATTAGCAATCAGCCCCAGCATTTT.